This entry lists 29 T cell receptor beta chains sequenced from one sample in a study of blood T cell repertoires in COVID-19. The assay was immunoSEQ multiplex PCR, and TCRdb's table has in-frame clones only and misses some. Of 56,000 or so clones in the sample, 84% were seen once. The sequencing sample was made of peripheral blood. The receptors shown here come from a man in his forties or fifties with acute or convalescent COVID-19.

This clone was detected only a few times. The rearrangement links TRBV5-5 to TRBJ1-1; TRBD1 might be the D (6 bases). The ends were cut back, 4 bases at V and 11 bases at J, with 24 bases in the middle. Germline V lookup: CDR1 SGHKS, CDR2 YYEKEE (reference sequence). CDR3 size: 15 residues. The chain's CDR3 is CASSIGNTGPEGAFF. DNA of the CDR3: TGTGCCAGCAGCATCGGTAACACAGGGCCCGAGGGGGCTTTCTTT.

The J gene is TRBJ1-1, the V gene TRBV19, with 7 bases that match TRBD1. The ends lost 6 bases at V and 5 bases at J; junction bases unmatched: 12. The germline V gene has CDR1 LNHDA and CDR2 SQIVND (reference sequence). The CDR3 has 15 amino acids. For the CDR3, the DNA is TGTGCCAGTAGCCTGAGTTGGCAGGGGGAGACTGAAGCTTTCTTT. Encoded protein: CASSLSWQGETEAFF.

Only a few counts were recorded for this clone. CDR3 residues: CSVDRGDYGYTF. The CDR3 bases are TGCAGCGTCGACAGGGGCGACTATGGCTACACCTTC. The chain couples TRBV29-1 to TRBJ1-2, with TRBD1 matching 8 bases. The CDR3 length is 12 residues. The germline gives CDR1 SQVTM, CDR2 ANQGSEA. V was pared by 6 bases and J by 3 bases, with 3 bases of the junction left unmatched. Together with reference TRBV29-1 and TRBJ1-2, the CDR3 gives the full variable domain: SAVISQKPSRDICQRGTSLTIQCQVDSQVTMMFWYRQQPGQSLTLIATANQGSEATYESGFVIDKFPISRPNLTFSTLTVSNMSPEDSSIYLCSVDRGDYGYTFGSGTRLTVV.

The CDR3 DNA follows: TGTGCCAGCAGTTTAGAGGTTGGCGGGTTATCTGAGCAGTTCTTC. Protein sequence: CASSLEVGGLSEQFF. V is TRBV28 and J is TRBJ2-1; possible D gene TRBD2, 5 bases. Germline CDR1 is MDHEN and CDR2 is SYDVKM. The CDR3 totals 15 residues. Between the trimmed V and J ends, which lost 2 bases and 9 bases, there was a span of 17 bases. The full variable domain, rest sourced from reference TRBV28 and TRBJ2-1, is DVKVTQSSRYLVKRTGEKVFLECVQDMDHENMFWYRQDPGLGLRLIYFSYDVKMKEKGDIPEGYSVSREKKERFSLILESASTNQTSMYLCASSLEVGGLSEQFFGPGTRLTVL.

The chain uses TRBV20-1 and TRBJ2-7; D is possibly TRBD2 (6 bases). Germline values: CDR1 DFQATT, CDR2 SNEGSKA (reference sequence). Deletions cut 3 bases from V and 6 bases from J, with 15 bases between. CDR3 length: 13 residues. CDR3 DNA sequence: TGCAGTGCTAGTGCCAATAGCGGTTCCGAGCAGTACTTC. Protein sequence: CSASANSGSEQYF.

The chain recombines TRBV9 with TRBJ1-6; no reliable D call. Trimming removed 2 bases at V and 0 bases at J, with 3 bases between. The germline CDR1 and CDR2 sequences are SGDLS and YYNGEE. CDR3 length: 14 residues. The CDR3 DNA reads TGTGCCAGCAGCGTCAGCTCCTATAATTCACCCCTCCACTTT. This gives the protein CASSVSSYNSPLHF.

The CDR3 sequence: CASSSGGTNGYTF. Here the CDR3 DNA reads TGTGCCAGCAGTTCGGGGGGGACAAATGGCTACACCTTC. The chain combines TRBV12-3 or TRBV12-4 with TRBJ1-2; TRBD1 is a possible D gene (6 bases). The CDR3 sequence is 13 residues long. Between the trimmed V and J ends, which lost 4 bases and 6 bases, there was a span of 12 bases.

This clone was observed once. The V gene is TRBV28, the J gene TRBJ1-4, with 10 bases fitting TRBD1. V was clipped by 4 bases and J by 8 bases; unmatched bases: 4. CDR1 is MDHEN, CDR2 SYDVKM, per germline. The CDR3 contains 14 residues. CDR3 protein: CASSSGQGYEKLFF. The DNA for the CDR3 is TGTGCCAGCAGTTCGGGACAGGGGTACGAAAAACTGTTTTTT.

Only a few counts were recorded for this clone. The chain has TRBV6-5 and TRBJ1-5, with 7 positions matching TRBD1. This CDR3 spans 14 amino acids. Germline V gene lookup returns CDR1 MNHEY and CDR2 SVGAGI. Unmatched junction bases numbered 10, after V lost 6 bases and J lost 8 bases. DNA for the CDR3: TGTGCCAGCAGAGAGACAGGGATCGAGGAGCCCCAGCATTTT. Its protein product is CASRETGIEEPQHF.

The J gene is TRBJ1-2, the V gene TRBV15; D unresolved. This CDR3 comprises 11 residues. V was clipped by 0 bases and J by 12 bases, with 8 bases between them. Germline values: CDR1 LNHNV, CDR2 YYDKDF (reference sequence). The CDR3 region has the DNA TGTGCCACCAGCAGAGATGGCCCGCACACCTTC. Translation: CATSRDGPHTF.

CDR3 sequence: CAIGDTAYEQYF. DNA of the CDR3: TGTGCCATCGGGGACACAGCCTACGAGCAGTACTTC. V gene TRBV10-3 combines with J gene TRBJ2-7, with D perhaps TRBD1 (6 bases). The CDR3 runs to 12 residues. The V gene lost 8 bases and the J gene lost 2 bases, with 10 bases spanning the gap. The germline CDR1 and CDR2 sequences are ENHRY and SYGVKD.

This sequence joins TRBV28 and TRBJ2-1, with a weak D call TRBD2 (5 bases). Deletions cut 2 bases from V and 2 bases from J, with 13 bases between. CDR1 and CDR2 (germline): MDHEN, SYDVKM. The CDR3 consists of 16 residues. CDR3: CASSLIPTTTYNEQFF. Here the CDR3 DNA reads TGTGCCAGCAGTTTAATCCCGACTACCACCTACAATGAGCAGTTCTTC.

The rearrangement links TRBV25-1 to TRBJ2-7; D is unresolved. The CDR3 length is 14 residues. The germline V and J ends were trimmed by 1 base and 4 bases, with 11 bases remaining between them. CDR1 is MGHDK and CDR2 is SYGVNS in the germline V gene. CDR3 in amino acids: CASSEFGGGYEQYF. CDR3 sequence (DNA): TGTGCCAGCAGTGAATTCGGCGGCGGATACGAGCAGTACTTC.

CDR3 in amino acids: CASSIDQGQGAFYEQYF. The CDR3 DNA is TGTGCCAGTAGTATAGATCAAGGGCAGGGGGCCTTCTACGAGCAGTACTTC. The chain has TRBV19 and TRBJ2-7, with 8 bases matching TRBD1. Germline lookup yields CDR1 LNHDA and CDR2 SQIVND (reference sequence). Trimming removed 0 bases from V and 3 bases from J; junction bases left unmatched: 10. The CDR3 contains 17 residues.

This chain uses TRBV5-1 with TRBJ1-1; D possibly corresponds to TRBD1 (6 bases). Trimming removed 3 bases at V and 1 base at J, with 13 bases between. Germline values: CDR1 SGHRS, CDR2 YFSETQ. The CDR3 totals 15 residues. CDR3 coding DNA: TGCGCCAGCAGCTCTGACGGACAGAAGAACACTGAAGCTTTCTTT. The encoded protein is CASSSDGQKNTEAFF.

The V call is TRBV7-9, the J call TRBJ1-5; D is unclear. CDR1 is SEHNR, CDR2 FQNEAQ, per germline (reference sequence). Trimming cost V 3 bases and J 6 bases, with 18 bases left between them. The CDR3 runs 16 residues. The CDR3: CASSFGPSMSGQPQHF. The CDR3 DNA reads as TGTGCCAGCAGCTTCGGGCCTTCGATGAGCGGTCAGCCCCAGCATTTT.

This sequence joins TRBV2 and TRBJ2-2; 8 nucleotides match TRBD1. This CDR3 spans 14 amino acids. V was pared by 6 bases and J by 4 bases, with 4 bases of the junction left unmatched. The V gene's germline CDR1 is SNHLY and CDR2 FYNNEI. The CDR3, as DNA: TGTGCCAGCAGCCAGACAGGGGCCACCGGGGAGCTGTTTTTT. It encodes CASSQTGATGELFF.

The chain has TRBV4-2 and TRBJ2-7, with 9 bases fitting TRBD1. Germline CDR1 and CDR2: LGHNA and YNFKEQ. After removal of 4 bases from V and 7 bases from J, the junction contained 5 bases not matched to a gene. The CDR3 is 13 amino acids. CDR3: CASSPGDREEQYF. CDR3 sequence (DNA): TGTGCCAGCAGCCCCGGGGACAGGGAGGAGCAGTACTTC.

The rearrangement links TRBV6-5 to TRBJ2-1, with 8 bases identical to TRBD1. Germline lookup yields CDR1 MNHEY and CDR2 SVGAGI. This CDR3 comprises 13 residues. J was trimmed by 4 bases and V by 7 bases; bases with no gene match: 3. CDR3 DNA sequence: TGTGCCAGCATCGGACAGGGATACAATGAGCAGTTCTTC. The encoded protein is CASIGQGYNEQFF.

This chain joins TRBV6-4 and TRBJ2-7; 7 nucleotides line up with TRBD1. V trimming: 9 bases; J trimming: 6 bases; junction bases outside the gene matches: 5. The CDR3 is made up of 11 amino acids. Germline V gene data show CDR1 as MRHNA and CDR2 as SNTAGT. The CDR3 spells CARVEGAEQYF. CDR3 DNA: TGTGCCAGGGTAGAGGGGGCCGAGCAGTACTTC.

This clone came up a few times. The chain joins TRBV5-1 to TRBJ2-7; TRBD1 matches 9 bases. Germline V gene data show CDR1 as SGHRS and CDR2 as YFSETQ. The junction had 7 bases not matched to a gene; V was cut back by 4 bases and J by 2 bases. The CDR3 totals 15 residues. CDR3 coding DNA: TGCGCCAGCAGCGGGATGGACAGGGGAGCCTACGAGCAGTACTTC. As protein: CASSGMDRGAYEQYF.

The chain carries TRBV19 and TRBJ2-4, with TRBD1 matching over 8 bases. J gave up 6 bases and V 7 bases, and 11 bases lay outside the gene matches. In germline, CDR1 is LNHDA, CDR2 SQIVND (reference sequence). This CDR3 is 15 amino acids long. The CDR3 here is CASTKSPGQGNIQYF. CDR3 coding DNA: TGTGCCAGTACCAAATCCCCCGGACAGGGAAACATTCAGTACTTC.

This chain links TRBV5-1 with TRBJ2-1; D ambiguous. V was pared by 0 bases and J by 4 bases, with 5 bases between. Germline V gene sequence: CDR1 SGHRS, CDR2 YFSETQ. This CDR3 contains 13 residues. In nucleotides, the CDR3 is TGCGCCAGCAGCTTGGGCGGTTACAATGAGCAGTTCTTC. Amino acids: CASSLGGYNEQFF.

V and J are TRBV13 and TRBJ2-7, with D tentatively TRBD1 (5 bases). CDR1 PRHDT and CDR2 FYEKMQ come from the germline V gene (reference sequence). This CDR3 contains 13 residues. V lost 4 bases and J lost 3, with 10 bases in between. The CDR3 sequence: CASSSGQGYEQYF. The CDR3, as DNA: TGTGCCAGCAGCTCCGGGCAGGGCTACGAGCAGTACTTC.

The chain links TRBV7-9 to TRBJ2-2; perhaps TRBD1 as D (6 bases). Trimming removed 5 bases from V and 5 bases from J, with 15 bases in between. Germline assignment: CDR1 SEHNR and CDR2 FQNEAQ (reference sequence). CDR3 size: 15 residues. Written as DNA, the CDR3 is TGTGCCAGCAGCGTAACAGGGAAAGGGACCGGGGAGCTGTTTTTT. It yields the protein CASSVTGKGTGELFF.

This chain joins TRBV5-1 and TRBJ2-3; 7 positions match TRBD2. Germline trimming cut 3 bases from V and 4 bases from J; bases unmatched to any gene: 5. The CDR3 is 14 residues long. Germline V lookup: CDR1 SGHRS, CDR2 YFSETQ. The CDR3 DNA sequence: TGCGCCAGCAGCTCCGGACTAGATTCAGATACGCAGTATTTT. Its protein is CASSSGLDSDTQYF.

This rearrangement joins TRBV7-9 to TRBJ1-5; a possible D gene is TRBD1 (5 bases). The ends were cut back, 4 bases at V and 3 bases at J, with 10 bases in the middle. The CDR3 contains 14 residues. Germline CDR1 is SEHNR and CDR2 is FQNEAQ (reference sequence). This CDR3 is CASSWQGPNQPQHF. The CDR3 coding sequence is TGTGCCAGCAGCTGGCAGGGCCCCAATCAGCCCCAGCATTTT. Looking up the rest from reference TRBV7-9 and TRBJ1-5 gives the full variable domain: DTGVSQNPRHKITKRGQNVTFRCDPISEHNRLYWYRQTLGQGPEFLTYFQNEAQLEKSRLLSDRFSAERPKGSFSTLEIQRTEQGDSAMYLCASSWQGPNQPQHFGDGTRLSIL.

The chain carries TRBV10-3 and TRBJ2-6, with D tentatively TRBD1 (6 bases). V lost 7 bases to trimming and J lost 0 bases, with 13 bases between them. The germline V gene has CDR1 ENHRY and CDR2 SYGVKD. CDR3 length: 16 amino acids. Here the CDR3 reads CAITGAGSSGANVLTF. CDR3 DNA sequence: TGTGCCATCACAGGGGCTGGTAGCTCTGGGGCCAACGTCCTGACTTTC.

V usage is TRBV28 and J usage is TRBJ2-3; 7 positions agree with TRBD2. J lost 7 bases, V lost 3 bases, and 10 bases had no gene match. CDR1 and CDR2 from the germline V gene are MDHEN and SYDVKM. The CDR3 length is 15 residues. In nucleotides, the CDR3 is TGTGCCAGCAGTTTTCAGGCTAGCGGAGGGAATACGCAGTATTTT. As protein: CASSFQASGGNTQYF.